Following are 22 T cell receptor beta chains from one sample sequenced in a study of Ad26.COV2.S vaccination and SARS-CoV-2 variants. Treatment reported: around 19 received Ad26.COV2.S at low or high dose, single or two shots; five or six received placebo; per-sample allocation not given. Sample collection was performed on day 63 after the first vaccine or placebo injection. Clones were sequenced by immunoSEQ multiplex PCR, and TCRdb holds only the in-frame ones, with some missing. Here the sample spans more than 300,000 clones, 80% to 90% being singletons. Sequenced material: peripheral blood, taken in a trial of Ad26.COV2.S vaccine versus placebo. Receptor source: a person aged 18-65 years who received the Ad26.COV2.S COVID-19 vaccine or a placebo.

The chain carries TRBV6-5 and TRBJ2-7, with D perhaps TRBD2 (6 bases). The ends were cut back, 9 bases at V and 1 base at J, with 16 bases in the middle. This CDR3 has 14 amino acids. CDR1 and CDR2 (germline): MNHEY, SVGAGI. The CDR3: CARRCSGGSYEQYF. The CDR3 DNA is TGTGCCAGGCGGTGTTCCGGGGGATCCTACGAGCAGTACTTC.

The chain has TRBV4-1 and TRBJ1-2, with a tentative D call TRBD1 (6 bases). Trimming cost V 3 bases and J 5 bases, with 19 bases left between them. The CDR3 totals 16 residues. The germline V gene encodes CDR1 MGHRA and CDR2 YSYEKL. CDR3 region: CASSQGHPAGGYGYTF. For the CDR3, the DNA is TGCGCCAGCAGCCAGGGACATCCGGCGGGGGGTTATGGCTACACCTTC.

The V and J genes are TRBV7-9 and TRBJ2-2; D remains unclear. Germline lookup yields CDR1 SEHNR and CDR2 FQNEAQ (reference sequence). The V and J ends lost 2 bases and 1 base respectively, with 20 bases between them. The CDR3 sequence is 19 residues long. The CDR3 is CASSLLRRVGGLNTGELFF. CDR3 in DNA: TGTGCCAGCAGCTTATTGAGACGGGTCGGTGGGCTGAACACCGGGGAGCTGTTTTTT.

This chain uses TRBV3-1 (or the pseudogene TRBV3-2) with TRBJ1-2; D remains unclear. Germline V CDR1 and CDR2: LGHDT, YNNKEL (reference sequence). V was shortened by 1 base and J by 2 bases, with 8 bases between the two germline ends. The CDR3 is made up of 14 amino acids. The CDR3 region has the DNA TGTGCCAGCAGCCAAGGAGGATTCAACTATGGCTACACCTTC. Its protein product is CASSQGGFNYGYTF.

The genes are TRBV4-3 and TRBJ1-1; D is unclear. Looked up from germline, CDR1 is LGHNA and CDR2 is YSLEER. V lost 4 bases, J lost 2 bases, and 14 bases lay in between. The CDR3 runs to 15 residues. Here the CDR3 DNA reads TGCGCCAGCAGCCTCAGAGGTACAGCCAACACTGAAGCTTTCTTT. Protein: CASSLRGTANTEAFF.

The chain has TRBV5-5 and TRBJ1-4; a weak D match, TRBD1 (5 bases). V dropped 0 bases and J dropped 8 bases, with 26 bases sitting between them. This CDR3 is 19 amino acids long. Germline CDR1 is SGHKS and CDR2 is YYEKEE (reference sequence). CDR3 sequence reads: CASSLEGWQGPLEEEKLFF. The CDR3 DNA is TGTGCCAGCAGCTTGGAAGGGTGGCAGGGTCCCCTCGAGGAAGAAAAACTGTTTTTT.

The chain has TRBV4-2 and TRBJ2-7, with a tentative D call TRBD1 (6 bases). Looked up from germline, CDR1 is LGHNA and CDR2 is YNFKEQ. The CDR3 covers 15 residues. Trimming removed 0 bases at V and 4 bases at J, with 13 bases between. CDR3 in amino acids: CASSQDGGQYYEQYF. In DNA, the CDR3 is TGTGCCAGCAGCCAAGATGGGGGACAATATTACGAGCAGTACTTC.

This clone was seen only once. This chain joins TRBV4-1 and TRBJ2-7, with D possibly TRBD1 on 6 matching bases. This CDR3 has 16 amino acids. The germline CDR1 and CDR2 sequences are MGHRA and YSYEKL. The V end was cut by 1 base, the J end by 2 bases, with 15 bases between. CDR3 coding DNA: TGCGCCAGCAGCCAAGGGGTTGCGGACAGACCCTACGAGCAGTACTTC. It translates to CASSQGVADRPYEQYF.

V and J are TRBV11-2 and TRBJ1-2; D gene uncertain. This CDR3 region has 11 residues. The germline V gene has CDR1 SGHAT and CDR2 FQNNGV. V was cut by 8 bases and J by 8 bases, with 12 bases left in between. CDR3 nucleotide sequence: TGTGCCAGCTCCGAAACTCAAGGCTACACCTTC. Its translation is CASSETQGYTF.

The rearrangement links TRBV28 to TRBJ2-7, with 7 bases that match TRBD1. This CDR3 contains 15 residues. CDR1 is MDHEN and CDR2 is SYDVKM in the germline V gene. The trim removed 5 bases at V and 2 bases at J, leaving 9 bases unmatched. The CDR3 DNA reads TGTGCCAGCAGTCAAAATAACAGGGGCCCCTACGAGCAGTACTTC. It specifies CASSQNNRGPYEQYF.

The chain uses TRBV7-8 and TRBJ1-4; D is ambiguous. With 1 base removed from V and 8 bases from J, the gap between germline ends came to 17 bases. From germline, CDR1 is SGHVS and CDR2 FQNEAQ. CDR3 length equals 16 residues. The CDR3 bases are TGTGCCAGCAGCTTAGTGAACCCGCTATGGCGGGAAAAACTGTTTTTT. Amino acids: CASSLVNPLWREKLFF.

The chain links TRBV5-1 to TRBJ1-1; maybe TRBD1 (6 bases). The CDR3 runs 15 residues. V shed 2 bases and J shed 0 bases, with 11 bases lying between them. The germline CDR1 and CDR2 sequences are SGHRS and YFSETQ. The CDR3 nucleotides read TGCGCCAGCAGCTTTGACGGACAGATGAACACTGAAGCTTTCTTT. Protein: CASSFDGQMNTEAFF.

The gene calls are TRBV5-1 and TRBJ1-1; TRBD1 matches at 7 bases. Germline V gene lookup returns CDR1 SGHRS and CDR2 YFSETQ. The CDR3 totals 16 residues. V trimming: 1 base; J trimming: 1 base; junction bases outside the gene matches: 7. CDR3 DNA: TGCGCCAGCAGCTTGTCGACAGGGTTAACGAACACTGAAGCTTTCTTT. Its protein product is CASSLSTGLTNTEAFF.

This clone was found a few times. In DNA form, the CDR3 reads TGTGCCACCAGTGAGCCTAGCAGGGAGTATGGCTACACCTTC. This translates into CATSEPSREYGYTF. This chain uses TRBV24-1 with TRBJ1-2; tentatively, D is TRBD1 (5 bases). Trimming took 4 bases from V and 5 from J, leaving 13 bases between them. Germline CDR1 reads KGHDR; CDR2 reads SFDVKD. This CDR3 has 14 amino acids.

The rearrangement joins TRBV25-1 to TRBJ2-3; D remains ambiguous. The ends were cut back, 5 bases at V and 2 bases at J, with 5 bases in the middle. CDR1 MGHDK and CDR2 SYGVNS come from the germline V gene. This CDR3 contains 12 residues. The CDR3 coding sequence is TGTGCCAGCAGTCCTTCCACAGATACGCAGTATTTT. It codes for CASSPSTDTQYF.

The J gene is TRBJ1-1, the V gene TRBV11-2; weak D call: TRBD1 (5 bases). The V end lost 0 bases, the J end lost 3 bases, and 11 bases lay between the germline ends. Germline CDR1 is SGHAT and CDR2 is FQNNGV. The CDR3 spans 15 residues. CDR3 amino acids: CASSLDLGGDTEAFF. The CDR3 DNA reads TGTGCCAGCAGCTTAGACCTCGGGGGGGACACTGAAGCTTTCTTT.

This clone was recorded a few times. The chain joins TRBV21-1 to TRBJ2-1; the tabulated D call, TRBD2, remains unverified against the DNA. TRBV21-1 is an annotated pseudogene. The CDR3 is made up of 17 amino acids. As DNA, the CDR3 is TGTGCCAGCAGCAAAACCGCTGCTAGCGGGAGTGTCGATGAGCAGTTCTTC. Translating it yields CASSKTAASGSVDEQFF.

This rearrangement joins TRBV27 to TRBJ2-1; D unclear. V was pared by 4 bases and J by 6 bases, with 13 bases between. The CDR3 length is 14 residues. Germline V gene sequence: CDR1 MNHEY, CDR2 SMNVEV (reference sequence). CDR3 sequence reads: CASSYASGFNEQFF. The CDR3 region has the DNA TGTGCCAGCAGTTATGCTAGTGGTTTCAATGAGCAGTTCTTC.

The genes are TRBV6-2 or TRBV6-3 and TRBJ1-5; no clear D gene. V gave up 5 bases and J gave up 4 bases, with 6 bases separating them. CDR3 length: 12 amino acids. CDR1 and CDR2 (germline): MNHEY, SVGEGT. CDR3 protein: CASSRGNQPQHF. DNA of the CDR3: TGTGCCAGCAGTCGAGGGAATCAGCCCCAGCATTTT.

The chain couples TRBV19 to TRBJ2-1; D is uncertain. Germline CDR1 reads LNHDA; CDR2 reads SQIVND (reference sequence). V was cut by 2 bases and J by 7 bases, with 9 bases left in between. The CDR3 runs to 13 residues. The CDR3 DNA is TGTGCCAGTAGTATACGGAATATTAATGAGCAGTTCTTC. Translation: CASSIRNINEQFF. Together with reference TRBV19 and TRBJ2-1, the CDR3 gives the full variable domain: DGGITQSPKYLFRKEGQNVTLSCEQNLNHDAMYWYRQDPGQGLRLIYYSQIVNDFQKGDIAEGYSVSREKKESFPLTVTSAQKNPTAFYLCASSIRNINEQFFGPGTRLTVL.

Written as DNA, the CDR3 is TGTGCCAGCAGTCCCCAGGAGTTGGGGGCCGCTGGGGCCAACGTCCTGACTTTC. It yields the protein CASSPQELGAAGANVLTF. The gene calls are TRBV7-9 and TRBJ2-6, with D perhaps matching TRBD1 (6 bases). Germline values: CDR1 SEHNR, CDR2 FQNEAQ (reference sequence). CDR3 size: 18 residues. V was pared by 6 bases and J by 2 bases, with 20 bases between.

V gene TRBV4-3 combines with J gene TRBJ1-4; TRBD1 aligns across 9 bases. Germline V gene data show CDR1 as LGHNA and CDR2 as YSLEER. The trim removed 1 base at V and 8 bases at J, leaving 14 bases unmatched. This CDR3 has 18 residues. As DNA, the CDR3 is TGCGCCAGCAGCCAAGGTATCGGATTGACAGGGGGGGACGAAAAACTGTTTTTT. This codes for CASSQGIGLTGGDEKLFF.